This T cell receptor (beta chain) appears in the sequencing data of a study of blood T cell repertoires in COVID-19. On the study more broadly: Acute and convalescent COVID-19 samples came from the United States, Italy and Spain.

Study processing details: Nucleated cell number was recorded as an estimate derived from reference gene primer amplification. Assay used: immunoSEQ multiplex PCR; TCRdb lists only in-frame clones, some missing. V, J and clone size derive from that table, while D and trimming were established from the DNA sequence. The sample consists of under 250,000 clones, roughly 80% of them appearing once. Trimming removed 4 bases from V and 10 bases from J, with 14 bases in between. The germline CDR1 and CDR2 sequences are LGHDT and YNNKEL (reference sequence). The CDR3 length is 13 residues. The origin of this receptor is an older woman with active or convalescent COVID-19. Sequenced input: peripheral blood. The rearrangement links TRBV3-1 (or the pseudogene TRBV3-2) to TRBJ1-3; D is ambiguous. CDR3 amino acids: CASSPSGSATIYF. The CDR3 bases are TGTGCCAGCAGCCCGTCCGGGTCGGCGACCATATATTTT.